This T cell receptor (beta chain) comes out of a study of T cells expressing NK-cell markers. From the 5' RACE reads, TCRdb lists one entry per CDR3 protein and no DNA. In total, the table holds about 370,000 distinct CDR3 sequences. The CDR3 is made up of 16 amino acids. Looked up from germline, CDR1 is SGHRS and CDR2 is YFSETQ. The chain links TRBV5-1 to TRBJ2-2; without DNA, the TCRdb call of TRBD1 cannot be checked. The sequenced sample consisted of blood T cells: a sorted CD56 or NKG2C T cell subset, CD4+ or CD8+ T cells, or bulk PBMC T cells (not recorded which). The TCR was taken from a woman aged 50 to 65 in good health. CDR3 region: CASSDQSGRGTGELFF.